Listed below are T cell receptor beta chains from one sample, sequenced in a study of cytomegalovirus exposure and HLA in healthy donors. Clones were sequenced by immunoSEQ multiplex PCR, and TCRdb holds only the in-frame ones, with some missing. The profile shows 90,000 to 150,000 clones, roughly three fifths of them singletons. Sample: PBMCs. The receptors come from a man aged 40-49 years in good health and CMV-seropositive. Both conserved end residues are part of each CDR3. Fields, in order: D gene, V gene, J gene, clone size, CDR3 DNA, CDR3 protein. A D gene is named only where the DNA matches it firmly. Clone size is given for some rows only: seen once, a few or many times, or a class if the clone is expanded.

TRBD2	TRBV4-1	TRBJ2-5	once	TGCGCCAGCAGCCAAGATCTGGTGGCTAGCGGGATCCTACGGGAGACCCAGTACTTC	CASSQDLVASGILRETQYF
-	TRBV7-9	TRBJ2-7	few	TGTGCCAGCAGCTTACGCCCCTTAGAGCGTTTCTACGAGCAGTACTTC	CASSLRPLERFYEQYF
TRBD1	TRBV7-3	TRBJ1-1	-	TGTGCCAGCAGCTTTGACCGACAGGGCACTGAAGCTTTCTTT	CASSFDRQGTEAFF
-	TRBV6-6	TRBJ1-1	few	TGTGCCAGCAGCTATGCGGCCACTGAAGCTTTCTTT	CASSYAATEAFF
-	TRBV28	TRBJ1-5	-	TGTGCCAGCAGTTTAACTCCCAGGGGAAATCAGCCCCAGCATTTT	CASSLTPRGNQPQHF
TRBD2	TRBV10-2	TRBJ2-1	-	TGCGCCAGCAGTGAGTCGATGCTGCGGGGGAGCTCCTACAATGAGCAGTTCTTC	CASSESMLRGSSYNEQFF
TRBD1	TRBV11-2	TRBJ2-7	few	TGTGCCAGCAGCTCGACAGGGGGCAGTTACGAGCAGTACTTC	CASSSTGGSYEQYF
-	TRBV28	TRBJ1-1	-	TGTGCCAGCAGTCTCCAGGGGTCAGGAGCTTTCTTT	CASSLQGSGAFF
TRBD1	TRBV7-9	TRBJ2-2	-	TGTGCCGGCAGCTTATACAGGGGACGGAGCACCGGGGAGCTGTTTTTT	CAGSLYRGRSTGELFF
-	TRBV7-9	TRBJ1-1	few	TGTGCCAGCAGCCCGATGGAGGTGAACACTGAAGCTTTCTTT	CASSPMEVNTEAFF
-	TRBV6-1	TRBJ1-4	-	TGTGCCAGCACCATAGACAGGTGGATTGAAAAACTGTTTTTT	CASTIDRWIEKLFF
-	TRBV19	TRBJ2-6	-	TGTGCCAGTAGTATCGGGGAGTATGGGGCCAACGTCCTGACTTTC	CASSIGEYGANVLTF
TRBD2	TRBV29-1	TRBJ2-1	-	TGCAGCGTTGAAGGAATACCACTAGCGGGAGTAGGTAATGAGCAGTTCTTC	CSVEGIPLAGVGNEQFF
-	TRBV2	TRBJ1-1	-	TGTGCCAGCAGAGGACTGGGAATGAACACTGAAGCTTTCTTT	CASRGLGMNTEAFF
TRBD1	TRBV10-1	TRBJ2-7	-	TGCGCCAGCAGTGAGTCTGACAGGGGCTACGAGCAGTACTTC	CASSESDRGYEQYF
TRBD1	TRBV5-1	TRBJ1-2	-	TGCGCCAGCAGCAAGGACAGGGTCGGCTACACCTTC	CASSKDRVGYTF
-	TRBV2	TRBJ2-3	-	TGTGCCAGCAGTGCAGAGGCGGCAGGGACAGATACGCAGTATTTT	CASSAEAAGTDTQYF
TRBD2	TRBV4-3	TRBJ2-2	few	TGCGCCAGCAGCCTCGGAGGGAGGGCCACCGGGGAGCTGTTTTTT	CASSLGGRATGELFF
-	TRBV6-5	TRBJ1-3	-	TGTGCCAGCAGCAGACAGGCGCTCTCTGGAAACACCATATATTTT	CASSRQALSGNTIYF
-	TRBV7-9	TRBJ1-2	-	TGTGCCAGCAGCTTAGGTCACGGGAACTATGGCTACACCTTC	CASSLGHGNYGYTF
-	TRBV25-1	TRBJ2-6	-	TGTGCCAGCAGTGAACAGGGTGCTGGGGCCAACGTCCTGACTTTC	CASSEQGAGANVLTF
-	TRBV7-3	TRBJ2-6	-	TGTGCCAGCAGCGGCCGGAACAGGGTTTCTGGGGCCAACGTCCTGACTTTC	CASSGRNRVSGANVLTF
-	TRBV6-1	TRBJ2-5	-	TGTGCCAGCAGTGAAGCTGGGGGCCGAGAGACCCAGTACTTC	CASSEAGGRETQYF
TRBD2	TRBV27	TRBJ2-1	-	TGTGCCAGCAGTTTCAGCGGGGGGGCCCCCTACAATGAGCAGTTCTTC	CASSFSGGAPYNEQFF
-	TRBV29-1	TRBJ2-2	-	TGCAGCGCCACTGGGGCTGGGGAGCTGTTTTTT	CSATGAGELFF
TRBD1	TRBV6-5	TRBJ2-2	few	TGTGCCAGCAGTCCGACAGGGCAGCCCGGGGAGCTGTTTTTT	CASSPTGQPGELFF
-	TRBV10-1	TRBJ1-2	-	TGCGCCAGCAGTGGGGCCACGCCCTATGGCTACACCTTC	CASSGATPYGYTF
-	TRBV7-9	TRBJ1-2	-	TGTGCCAGCAGCGCACTACAGGGCCCTTCCAACTATGGCTACACCTTC	CASSALQGPSNYGYTF
-	TRBV7-2	TRBJ2-7	once	TGTGCCAGCAGCTTAGATGGCAGCGGAGTGCAGTACTTC	CASSLDGSGVQYF
-	TRBV5-6	TRBJ1-5	-	TGTGCCAGCAGCGTAGCTCAATCAACTCAGCCCCAGCATTTT	CASSVAQSTQPQHF
TRBD1	TRBV29-1	TRBJ1-3	-	TGCAGCGTTGAAAGGGACAGTGGAAACACCATATATTTT	CSVERDSGNTIYF
-	TRBV29-1	TRBJ2-7	-	TGCAGCGTTGAAGGTGGACTCTTGAGCTCCTACGAGCAGTACTTC	CSVEGGLLSSYEQYF
-	TRBV6-6	TRBJ1-5	-	TGTGCCAGCAGTTACGAGGGGGAAATGGGCAATCAGCCCCAGCATTTT	CASSYEGEMGNQPQHF
TRBD1	TRBV29-1	TRBJ1-2	few	TGCAGCGCTTTGCGACAGGGGCGGATCGGCTACACCTTC	CSALRQGRIGYTF
-	TRBV7-9	TRBJ1-1	-	TGTTCCAGCAGCCCTCTTTTGAACACTGAAGCTTTCTTT	CSSSPLLNTEAFF
-	TRBV7-2	TRBJ1-2	-	TGTGCCAGCAGAGGAGGGATTTACGGCTACACCTTC	CASRGGIYGYTF
TRBD2	TRBV6-5	TRBJ2-1	-	TGTGCCAGCAGACCGGGACTAGCGGGAGGTGGGCAGTTCTTC	CASRPGLAGGGQFF
-	TRBV27	TRBJ2-2	-	TGTGCCAGCACTCAAGGGGCAGGGAACACCGGGGAGCTGTTTTTT	CASTQGAGNTGELFF
TRBD2	TRBV4-1	TRBJ2-1	few	TGCGCCAGCAGCCAAGGACGGGGGGGCCTATACAATGAGCAGTTCTTC	CASSQGRGGLYNEQFF
-	TRBV11-1	TRBJ2-7	few	TGTGCCAGCAGCTCGGGTTCTGCTAGCTCCTACGAGCAGTACTTC	CASSSGSASSYEQYF
-	TRBV5-1	TRBJ2-5	-	TGCGCCAGCAGCTTTTCCTACCTGGAGACCCAGTACTTC	CASSFSYLETQYF
TRBD1	TRBV9	TRBJ1-2	-	TGTGCCAGCAGCCCGGGACAGTCAGCTAACTATGGCTACACCTTC	CASSPGQSANYGYTF